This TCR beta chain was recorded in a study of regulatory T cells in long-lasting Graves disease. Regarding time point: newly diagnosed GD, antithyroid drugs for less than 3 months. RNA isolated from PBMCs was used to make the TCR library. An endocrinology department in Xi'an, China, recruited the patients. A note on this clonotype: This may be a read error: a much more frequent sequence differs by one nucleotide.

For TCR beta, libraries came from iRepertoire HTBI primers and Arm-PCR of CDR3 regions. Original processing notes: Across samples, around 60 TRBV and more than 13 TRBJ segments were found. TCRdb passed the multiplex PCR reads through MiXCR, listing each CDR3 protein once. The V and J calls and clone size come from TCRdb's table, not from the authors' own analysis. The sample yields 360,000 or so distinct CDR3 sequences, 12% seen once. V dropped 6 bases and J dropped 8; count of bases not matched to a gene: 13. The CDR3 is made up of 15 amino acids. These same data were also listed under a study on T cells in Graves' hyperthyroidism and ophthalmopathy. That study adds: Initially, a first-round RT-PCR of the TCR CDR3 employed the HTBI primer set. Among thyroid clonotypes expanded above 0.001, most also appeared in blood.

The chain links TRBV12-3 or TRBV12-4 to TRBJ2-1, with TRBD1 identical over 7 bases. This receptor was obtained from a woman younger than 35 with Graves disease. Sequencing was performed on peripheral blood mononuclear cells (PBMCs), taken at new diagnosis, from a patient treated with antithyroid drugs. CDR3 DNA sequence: TGTGCCAGCAGGCCCTTTCTACAGGGGAACCATGAGCAGTTCTTC. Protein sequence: CASRPFLQGNHEQFF.